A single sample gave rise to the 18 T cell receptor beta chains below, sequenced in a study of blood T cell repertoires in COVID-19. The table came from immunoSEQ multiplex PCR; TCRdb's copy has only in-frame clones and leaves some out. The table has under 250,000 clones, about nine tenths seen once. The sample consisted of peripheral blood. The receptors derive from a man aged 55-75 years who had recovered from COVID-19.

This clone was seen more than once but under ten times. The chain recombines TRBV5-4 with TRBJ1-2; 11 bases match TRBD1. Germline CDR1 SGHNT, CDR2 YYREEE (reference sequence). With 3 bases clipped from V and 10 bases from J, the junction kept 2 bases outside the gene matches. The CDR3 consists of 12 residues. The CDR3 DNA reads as TGTGCCAGCAGCTCGGACAGGGGGCACTACACCTTC. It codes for CASSSDRGHYTF.

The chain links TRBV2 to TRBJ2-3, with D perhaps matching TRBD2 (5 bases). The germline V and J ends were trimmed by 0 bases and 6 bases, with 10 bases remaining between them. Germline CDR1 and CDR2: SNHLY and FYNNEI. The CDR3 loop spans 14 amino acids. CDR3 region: CASSEAYGGDTQYF. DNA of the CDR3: TGTGCCAGCAGTGAAGCGTATGGCGGGGATACGCAGTATTTT.

This CDR3 is CASSVLGDSMSYF. The CDR3 DNA follows: TGTGCCAGCAGCGTACTTGGAGACTCCATGTCGTATTTT. This chain connects TRBV9 to TRBJ2-3, with D unresolved. Between the trimmed V and J ends, which lost 1 base and 14 bases, there was a span of 17 bases. The CDR3 totals 13 residues. The germline gives CDR1 SGDLS, CDR2 YYNGEE.

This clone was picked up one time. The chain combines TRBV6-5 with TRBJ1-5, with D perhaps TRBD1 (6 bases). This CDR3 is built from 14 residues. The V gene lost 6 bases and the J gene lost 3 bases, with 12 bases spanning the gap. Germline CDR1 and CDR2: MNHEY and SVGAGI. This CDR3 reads CASRAQGPNQPQHF. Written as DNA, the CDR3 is TGTGCCAGCAGGGCACAGGGTCCCAATCAGCCCCAGCATTTT.

CDR3 in amino acids: CASSQGTGGAGPEAFF. In nucleotides, the CDR3 is TGTGCCAGTAGTCAGGGGACAGGGGGCGCCGGACCTGAAGCTTTCTTT. The chain employs TRBV19 and TRBJ1-1; 12 bases line up with TRBD1. The length of the CDR3 is 16 residues. In germline, CDR1 is LNHDA, CDR2 SQIVND (reference sequence). Trimming at V came to 5 bases and at J to 6 bases, leaving 10 bases not matched to a gene.

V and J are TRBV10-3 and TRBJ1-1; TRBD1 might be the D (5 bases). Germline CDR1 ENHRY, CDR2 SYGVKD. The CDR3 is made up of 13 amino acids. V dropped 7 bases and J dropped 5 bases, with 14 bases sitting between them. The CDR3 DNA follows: TGTGCCATCAATTTAGACCGGGGGACTGAAGCTTTCTTT. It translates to CAINLDRGTEAFF.

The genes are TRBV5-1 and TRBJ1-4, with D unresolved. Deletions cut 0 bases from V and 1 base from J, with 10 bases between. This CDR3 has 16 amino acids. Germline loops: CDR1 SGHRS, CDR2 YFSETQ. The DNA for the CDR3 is TGCGCCAGCAGCTTGGGAGCGACGGGAACTAATGAAAAACTGTTTTTT. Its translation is CASSLGATGTNEKLFF.

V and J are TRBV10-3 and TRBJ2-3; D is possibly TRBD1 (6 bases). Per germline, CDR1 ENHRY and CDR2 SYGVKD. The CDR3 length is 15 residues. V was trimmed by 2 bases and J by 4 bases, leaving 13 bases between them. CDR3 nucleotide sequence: TGTGCCATCAGTGAGCCCAGGGGAAGCGCAGATACGCAGTATTTT. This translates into CAISEPRGSADTQYF.

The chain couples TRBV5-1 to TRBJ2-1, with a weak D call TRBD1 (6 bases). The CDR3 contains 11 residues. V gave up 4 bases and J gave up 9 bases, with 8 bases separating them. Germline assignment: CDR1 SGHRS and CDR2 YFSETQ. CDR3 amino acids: CASSPDSEQFF. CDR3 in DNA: TGCGCCAGCAGCCCGGACAGTGAGCAGTTCTTC.

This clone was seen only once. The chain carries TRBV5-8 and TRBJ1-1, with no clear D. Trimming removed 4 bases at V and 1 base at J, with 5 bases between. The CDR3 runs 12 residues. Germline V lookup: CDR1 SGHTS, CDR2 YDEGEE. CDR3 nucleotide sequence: TGTGCCAGCAGCAGGAGGAACACTGAAGCTTTCTTT. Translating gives CASSRRNTEAFF.

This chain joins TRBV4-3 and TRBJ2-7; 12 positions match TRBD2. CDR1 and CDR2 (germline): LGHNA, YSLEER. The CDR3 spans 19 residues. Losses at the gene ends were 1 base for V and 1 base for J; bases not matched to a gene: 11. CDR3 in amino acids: CASSQGVLAGGGGSYEQYF. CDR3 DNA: TGCGCCAGCAGCCAAGGGGTACTAGCGGGAGGTGGAGGTTCCTACGAGCAGTACTTC.

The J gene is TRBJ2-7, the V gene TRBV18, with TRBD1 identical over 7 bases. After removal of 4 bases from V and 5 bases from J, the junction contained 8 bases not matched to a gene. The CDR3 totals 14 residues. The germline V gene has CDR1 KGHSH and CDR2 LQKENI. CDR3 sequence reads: CASSHGLQGNEQYF. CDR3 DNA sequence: TGTGCCAGCTCACACGGATTACAGGGGAACGAGCAGTACTTC.

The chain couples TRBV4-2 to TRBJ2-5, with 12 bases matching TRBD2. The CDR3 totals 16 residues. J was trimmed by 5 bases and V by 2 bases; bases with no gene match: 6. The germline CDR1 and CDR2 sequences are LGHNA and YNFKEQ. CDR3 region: CASSQPGLAGLETQYF. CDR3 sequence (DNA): TGTGCCAGCAGCCAACCGGGACTAGCGGGTCTCGAGACCCAGTACTTC.

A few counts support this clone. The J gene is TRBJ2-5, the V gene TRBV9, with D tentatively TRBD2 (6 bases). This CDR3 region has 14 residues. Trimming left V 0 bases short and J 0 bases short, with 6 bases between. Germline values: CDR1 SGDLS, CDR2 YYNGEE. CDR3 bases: TGTGCCAGCAGCGTAGGGGGGGACCAAGAGACCCAGTACTTC. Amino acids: CASSVGGDQETQYF.

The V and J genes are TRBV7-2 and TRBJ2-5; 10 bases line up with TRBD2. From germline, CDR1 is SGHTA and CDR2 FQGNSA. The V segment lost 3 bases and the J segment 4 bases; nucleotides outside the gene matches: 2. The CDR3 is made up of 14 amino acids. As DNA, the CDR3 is TGTGCCAGCAGCTTTCCTAGCGGGAGAGAGACCCAGTACTTC. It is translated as CASSFPSGRETQYF.

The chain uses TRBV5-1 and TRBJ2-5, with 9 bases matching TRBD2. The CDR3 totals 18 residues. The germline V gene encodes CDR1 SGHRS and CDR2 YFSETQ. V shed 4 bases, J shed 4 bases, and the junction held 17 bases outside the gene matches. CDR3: CASSRRLAVGRVSETQYF. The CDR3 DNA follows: TGCGCCAGCAGCAGACGACTAGCGGTAGGGCGAGTCTCAGAGACCCAGTACTTC.

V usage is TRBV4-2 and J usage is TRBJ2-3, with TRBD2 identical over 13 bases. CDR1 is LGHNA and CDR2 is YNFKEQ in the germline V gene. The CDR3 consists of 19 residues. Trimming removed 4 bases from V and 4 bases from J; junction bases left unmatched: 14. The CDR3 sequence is CASSRLTSGGADSADTQYF. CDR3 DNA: TGTGCCAGCAGCCGACTTACTAGCGGGGGGGCCGATTCGGCAGATACGCAGTATTTT.

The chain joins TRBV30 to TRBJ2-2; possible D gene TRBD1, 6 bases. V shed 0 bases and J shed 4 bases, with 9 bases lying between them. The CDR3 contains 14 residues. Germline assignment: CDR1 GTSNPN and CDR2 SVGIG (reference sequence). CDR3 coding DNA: TGTGCCTGGAGTGTAAGGGGGACCACCGGGGAGCTGTTTTTT. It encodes CAWSVRGTTGELFF.